The rows below give T cell receptor beta chains drawn from one sample of a study of T cells in Graves' hyperthyroidism and ophthalmopathy. TCRdb itself ran the multiplex PCR reads through MiXCR, one entry per CDR3 protein. The table lists almost 500,000 distinct CDR3 sequences, about 20% of them singletons. Sample: blood. Source of these receptors: a woman in her 70s with Graves' ophthalmopathy. Both conserved end residues are part of each CDR3. The D gene is left open where the match is weak. Clone size is shown for a subset of rows, as once, few, many or a class of expanded clone.

j_call v_call clone_size d_call cdr3_nt cdr3_aa
TRBJ2-7 TRBV30 - - TGTGCCTGGAGCGCTAGTTCCCAGGAGCAGTACTTC CAWSASSQEQYF
TRBJ2-7 TRBV2 many TRBD2 TGTGCCCCACGACTGCAGTCGGGACTAGCGGGACTGGGGGAGCAGTACTTC CAPRLQSGLAGLGEQYF
TRBJ1-5 TRBV12-3/TRBV12-4 - - TGTGCCAGCAGACAGGGCTTACAGCCCCAGCATTTT CASRQGLQPQHF
TRBJ1-1 TRBV20-1 - - TGCAGTGCTAGACAGGACACTGAAGCTTTCTTT CSARQDTEAFF
TRBJ1-4 TRBV2 many TRBD1 TGTGCCAGCTTGCTGGGACAGGGGAATGAAAAACTGTTTTTT CASLLGQGNEKLFF
TRBJ1-2 TRBV28 many - TGTGCCAGCAGTACGGGACCTGAAAAAGGAGGGGGCTACACCTTC CASSTGPEKGGGYTF
TRBJ2-3 TRBV19 - TRBD1 TGTGCCAGTAGCGGACAGGCCGGAGATACGCAGTATTTT CASSGQAGDTQYF
TRBJ1-6 TRBV12-3/TRBV12-4 many - TGTGCCAGCAGTTTTGCGCAGGGAAATTCACCCCTCCACTTT CASSFAQGNSPLHF
TRBJ1-2 TRBV20-1 - - TGCAGTGCTAGAGATAATACGGGGATGGATGGCTACACCTTC CSARDNTGMDGYTF
TRBJ2-3 TRBV30 few - TGTGCCTGGAGTCCGACTAGTCCAGATACGCAGTATTTT CAWSPTSPDTQYF
TRBJ2-6 TRBV30 few - TGTGCCTGGAGTGGTAGCGGGGCCAACGTCCTGACTTTC CAWSGSGANVLTF
TRBJ2-7 TRBV20-1 few - TGCAGTGCTAGAGATAACCGAGGGGGTCAGTTCTCCTACGAGCAGTACTTC CSARDNRGGQFSYEQYF
TRBJ1-1 TRBV12-3/TRBV12-4 many - TGTGCCAGCACCAAAGATTTGTTCACTGAAGCTTTCTTT CASTKDLFTEAFF
TRBJ1-5 TRBV20-1 few TRBD1 TGCAGTGCTGCGACAGGGGGAAGATATAGCAATCAGCCCCAGCATTTT CSAATGGRYSNQPQHF
TRBJ1-3 TRBV2 many - TGTGCCAGCGCCGGGGTCGCAGGAAACACCATATATTTT CASAGVAGNTIYF
TRBJ2-5 TRBV27 few - TGTGCCAGCAGTTTCACCGGGATCGGAGAGACCCAGTACTTC CASSFTGIGETQYF
TRBJ2-7 TRBV28 once - TGTGCCGGCGAAAAGTTCTACGAGCAGTACTTC CAGEKFYEQYF
TRBJ2-2 TRBV19 - TRBD2 TGTGCCAGTAGTATGCGCGGGGGGGCCGGGGAGCTGTTTTTT CASSMRGGAGELFF
TRBJ1-5 TRBV5-6 - - TGTGCCAGCAGCTTGGGGTATTACAAGCCCCAGCATTTT CASSLGYYKPQHF
TRBJ1-2 TRBV2 many - TGTGCCAGCAGGAACAACCCGGGACGGGGGGACTATGGCTACACCTTC CASRNNPGRGDYGYTF
TRBJ1-1 TRBV28 few - TGTGCCAGCAGTTTTTCTGTCCCACCTGAAGCTTTCTTT CASSFSVPPEAFF
TRBJ1-2 TRBV12-3/TRBV12-4 - - TGTGCCAGCAGTAACAACTACAGGACTCGAGTCTATGGCTACACCTTC CASSNNYRTRVYGYTF
TRBJ1-1 TRBV10-1 - TRBD1 TGCGCCAGCAGCCTGACAGGGGCGTTCGCTGAAGCTTTCTTT CASSLTGAFAEAFF
TRBJ1-2 TRBV12-3/TRBV12-4 few TRBD1 TGTGCCAGCAGTCTCCGGACAGGGGCTAACTATGGCTACACCTTC CASSLRTGANYGYTF
TRBJ2-7 TRBV7-9 - - TGTGCCAGCAGCTTAGGACCACAGGGACCTTACGAGCAGTACTTC CASSLGPQGPYEQYF